The sequence of this TCR beta chain was determined in a study of blood T cell repertoires in COVID-19. The length of the CDR3 is 15 residues. Germline values: CDR1 LNHDA, CDR2 SQIVND (reference sequence). V was pared by 4 bases and J by 4 bases, with 14 bases between. As processed by the authors: Reference gene primer amplification yielded estimated nucleated cell counts. Some clones are missing from TCRdb's copy, which holds only in-frame ones; the method was immunoSEQ multiplex PCR. The V and J calls and clone size were taken over from that table, and D and trimming were inferred from the DNA. The table includes about 160,000 clones, less than 85% detected once.

The TCR was taken from a human donor with acute or convalescent COVID-19. The donor label of this sample is uncertain. This chain links TRBV19 with TRBJ1-5; D is unresolved. Sequencing input: peripheral blood. The CDR3 reads CASSKGPPGNQPQHF. The CDR3 DNA sequence: TGTGCCAGTAGTAAAGGACCTCCGGGGAATCAGCCCCAGCATTTT.